The entry below gives a single TCR beta chain sequence along with its context. Its antigen is not identified. Donors were healthy HIV-negative adults without recently reported acute infections or vaccinations. Caucasian adults residing in Nashville, Tennessee made up all the donors. Germline CDR1 reads SGHTA; CDR2 reads FQGTGA. V was trimmed by 2 bases and J by 1 base, leaving 11 bases between them. The CDR3 consists of 15 residues. The data stem from a study of shared clonotypes between healthy human individuals. Study outcomes and limitations: Non-shared clonotypes displayed generation probabilities falling below those of clonotypes present in all four donors.

Sorted-subset replicate PCR reactions contained roughly 190 ng DNA, corresponding to about 30,000 T cell genomes. The assay was immunoSEQ multiplex PCR, and TCRdb's table has in-frame clones only and misses some. The sample has some 2.3 million clones, 93% seen once. The receptor was derived from a man aged 18 to 29 in good health. Some clones in this sample may be carry-over from other donors' samples. The genes are TRBV7-3 and TRBJ1-1; D is possibly TRBD1 (5 bases). The sample was naive CD4+ T cells from PBMCs. Subset defined: CD45RA+ positively selected. CDR3 loop: CASSLDRGGNTEAFF. Here the CDR3 DNA reads TGTGCCAGCAGCTTAGACCGGGGCGGGAACACTGAAGCTTTCTTT.